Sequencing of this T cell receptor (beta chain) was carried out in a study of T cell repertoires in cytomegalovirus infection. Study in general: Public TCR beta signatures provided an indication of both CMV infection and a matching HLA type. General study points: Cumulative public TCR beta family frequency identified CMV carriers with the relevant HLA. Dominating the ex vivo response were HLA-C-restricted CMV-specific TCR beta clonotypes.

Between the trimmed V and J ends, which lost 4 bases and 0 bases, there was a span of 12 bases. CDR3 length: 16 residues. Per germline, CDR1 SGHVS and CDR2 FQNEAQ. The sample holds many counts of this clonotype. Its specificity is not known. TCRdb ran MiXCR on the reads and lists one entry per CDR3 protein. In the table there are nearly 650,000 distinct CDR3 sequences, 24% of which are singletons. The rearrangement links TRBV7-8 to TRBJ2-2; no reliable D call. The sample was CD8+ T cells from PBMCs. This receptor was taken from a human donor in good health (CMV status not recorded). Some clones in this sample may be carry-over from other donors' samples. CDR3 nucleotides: TGTGCCAGCAGCTCTAGACACGACGCGAACACCGGGGAGCTGTTTTTT. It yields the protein CASSSRHDANTGELFF.